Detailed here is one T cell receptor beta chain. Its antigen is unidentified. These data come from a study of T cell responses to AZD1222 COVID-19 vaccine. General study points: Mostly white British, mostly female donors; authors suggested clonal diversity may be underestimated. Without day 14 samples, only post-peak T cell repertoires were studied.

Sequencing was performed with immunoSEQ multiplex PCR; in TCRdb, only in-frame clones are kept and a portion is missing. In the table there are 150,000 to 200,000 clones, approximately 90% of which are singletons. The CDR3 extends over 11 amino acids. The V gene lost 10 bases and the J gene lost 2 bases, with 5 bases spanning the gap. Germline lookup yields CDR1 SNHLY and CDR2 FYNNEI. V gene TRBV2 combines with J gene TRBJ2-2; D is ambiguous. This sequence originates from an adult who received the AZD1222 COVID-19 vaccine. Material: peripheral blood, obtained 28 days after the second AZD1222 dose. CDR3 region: CATQNTGELFF. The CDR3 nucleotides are TGTGCCACCCAAAACACCGGGGAGCTGTTTTTT.